This T cell receptor beta chain was sequenced for a study of radiotherapy plus CTLA-4 blockade in lung cancer. The V end lost 2 bases, the J end lost 6 bases, and 8 bases lay between the germline ends. Germline CDR1 is MNHEY and CDR2 is SMNVEV (reference sequence). The CDR3 loop spans 13 amino acids. Data came from immunoSEQ multiplex PCR; TCRdb stores just in-frame clones and leaves some out. Counted here are some 15,000 clones, around 87% occurring once; the ten biggest clones make up approximately 14%. The sample here was peripheral blood, taken from a patient treated with radiotherapy plus ipilimumab. The rearrangement links TRBV27 to TRBJ1-5, with no clear D. The clonotype comes from a human donor with non-small cell lung cancer that progressed on radiotherapy plus ipilimumab. Some clones in this sample may be carry-over from other donors' samples. As DNA, the CDR3 is TGTGCCAGCAGTTTACGAGCGAGTCAGCCCCAGCATTTT. It codes for CASSLRASQPQHF.